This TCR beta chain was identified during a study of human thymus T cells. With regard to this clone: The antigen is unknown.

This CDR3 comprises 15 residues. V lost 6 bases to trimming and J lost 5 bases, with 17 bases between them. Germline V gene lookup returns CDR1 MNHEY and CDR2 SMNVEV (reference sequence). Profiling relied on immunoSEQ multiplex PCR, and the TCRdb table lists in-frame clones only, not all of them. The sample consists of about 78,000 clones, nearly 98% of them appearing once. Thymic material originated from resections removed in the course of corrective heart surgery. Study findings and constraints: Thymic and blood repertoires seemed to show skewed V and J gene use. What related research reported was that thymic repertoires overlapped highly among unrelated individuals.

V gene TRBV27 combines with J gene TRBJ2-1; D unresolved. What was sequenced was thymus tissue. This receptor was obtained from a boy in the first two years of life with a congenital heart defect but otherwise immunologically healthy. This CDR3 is CASSLTYPIDNEQFF. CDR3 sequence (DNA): TGTGCCAGCAGCCTGACTTACCCGATCGACAATGAGCAGTTCTTC.